The 21 T cell receptor beta chains in this list originate from one sample, sequenced in a study of blood T cells in healthy people across ages. A second PCR of roughly 7 to 11 cycles used a sample-barcoded 5' primer and a J-beta primer mix. TCRdb re-called the 5' RACE reads with MiXCR, one entry per CDR3 protein. The table includes around 800,000 distinct CDR3 sequences, about 48% detected once. The sequenced sample was blood. These receptors were collected from a man older than 75 in good health.

This clonotype appeared once. The rearrangement joins TRBV27 to TRBJ1-5; 9 bases fit TRBD1. Unmatched junction bases numbered 2, after V lost 2 bases and J lost 6 bases. CDR3 length: 14 amino acids. Germline V lookup: CDR1 MNHEY, CDR2 SMNVEV (reference sequence). The CDR3 region is CASSLRDRAQPQHF. The DNA for the CDR3 is TGTGCCAGCAGTTTACGGGACAGGGCTCAGCCCCAGCATTTT.

The chain has TRBV9 and TRBJ2-3, with a tentative D call TRBD2 (5 bases). Trimming took 0 bases from V and 3 from J, leaving 8 bases between them. Germline CDR1 and CDR2: SGDLS and YYNGEE. The CDR3 covers 14 residues. The CDR3 nucleotides are TGTGCCAGCAGCGTAGGGTGGAGGACAGATACGCAGTATTTT. It specifies CASSVGWRTDTQYF.

The chain couples TRBV11-2 to TRBJ2-5, with D possibly called TRBD1 or TRBD2 (5 bases each). The J call may be mistaken, given a closer DNA end match to TRBJ2-7. Per germline, CDR1 SGHAT and CDR2 FQNNGV. The CDR3 contains 15 residues. The CDR3 loop reads CASTLSGLGVDEQYF. In nucleotides, the CDR3 is TGTGCCAGCACCCTGTCGGGGCTAGGCGTGGACGAGCAGTACTTC.

The chain carries TRBV10-3 and TRBJ2-5, with unresolved D. There are 13 residues in the CDR3. Germline values: CDR1 ENHRY, CDR2 SYGVKD. Trimming removed 0 bases at V and 5 bases at J, with 7 bases between. CDR3: CAISESIGETQYF. As DNA, the CDR3 is TGTGCCATCAGTGAGTCAATTGGGGAGACCCAGTACTTC.

The chain combines TRBV29-1 with TRBJ1-5; 8 nucleotides agree with TRBD1. CDR3 size: 13 residues. Germline V gene lookup returns CDR1 SQVTM and CDR2 ANQGSEA. Trimming at V came to 7 bases and at J to 2 bases, leaving 4 bases not matched to a gene. The CDR3 loop is CSALTGGNQPQHF. CDR3 nucleotide sequence: TGCAGCGCGCTGACAGGGGGCAATCAGCCCCAGCATTTT.

The CDR3 coding sequence is TGTGCCAGCGGGATAGCGTCGTCGTGGGACAGATACGCGTATTTT. It encodes CASGIASSWDRYAYF. This rearrangement joins TRBV12-3 or TRBV12-4 to TRBJ2-3; 7 bases match TRBD1. With 8 bases clipped from V and 14 bases from J, the junction kept 22 bases outside the gene matches. This CDR3 spans 15 amino acids.

The CDR3 sequence is CSAETSGNEQFF. The CDR3 coding sequence is TGCAGCGCCGAGACTAGCGGGAATGAGCAGTTCTTC. V usage is TRBV29-1 and J usage is TRBJ2-1, with 10 positions matching TRBD2. J gave up 7 bases and V 7 bases, and 4 bases lay outside the gene matches. In germline, CDR1 is SQVTM, CDR2 ANQGSEA. There are 12 residues in the CDR3.

J is TRBJ2-7 and V is TRBV3-1; maybe TRBD1 (6 bases). The germline gives CDR1 LGHDT, CDR2 YNNKEL (reference sequence). This CDR3 spans 14 amino acids. Trimming took 6 bases from V and 2 from J, leaving 14 bases between them. CDR3 bases: TGTGCCAGCAGTCGAAACAGGGTTCCCTACGAGCAGTACTTC. It yields the protein CASSRNRVPYEQYF.

The chain is built from TRBV7-2 and TRBJ2-7; unclear D gene. Deletions cut 4 bases from V and 6 bases from J, with 19 bases between. Germline V gene lookup returns CDR1 SGHTA and CDR2 FQGNSA. This CDR3 has 15 residues. DNA of the CDR3: TGTGCCAGCAGCTCGAACATCGCGGCTTCGGCCGAGCAGTACTTC. This gives the protein CASSSNIAASAEQYF.

The chain links TRBV2 to TRBJ2-1, with D possibly matching TRBD1 (6 bases). Germline V lookup: CDR1 SNHLY, CDR2 FYNNEI. The CDR3 has 15 residues. V shed 2 bases and J shed 5 bases, with 13 bases lying between them. The CDR3 loop is CASSETGRGDNEQFF. The CDR3, as DNA: TGTGCCAGCAGTGAAACTGGCAGGGGCGACAATGAGCAGTTCTTC.

A few counts support this clonotype. The chain links TRBV7-2 to TRBJ2-1, with 13 bases lining up with TRBD2. J gave up 13 bases and V 3 bases, and 9 bases lay outside the gene matches. Looked up from germline, CDR1 is SGHTA and CDR2 is FQGNSA. The CDR3 has 15 amino acids. Here the CDR3 reads CASSFLGLAGSEQFF. CDR3 DNA: TGTGCCAGCAGCTTTTTGGGACTAGCGGGATCTGAACAGTTCTTC.

This clonotype was recorded only once. Written as DNA, the CDR3 is TGTGCCAGCGGAGGACAGAATCAGCCCCAGCATTTT. Encoded protein: CASGGQNQPQHF. The chain links TRBV2 to TRBJ1-5, with a weak D call TRBD1 (6 bases). There are 12 residues in the CDR3. Germline V lookup: CDR1 SNHLY, CDR2 FYNNEI. Trimming left V 8 bases short and J 4 bases short, with 9 bases between.

This clonotype was observed a few times. The rearrangement joins TRBV7-9 to TRBJ1-6; unclear D gene. This CDR3 is built from 12 residues. Germline V gene data show CDR1 as SEHNR and CDR2 as FQNEAQ (reference sequence). Trimming stripped 1 base from V and 13 bases from J, with 8 bases between. Here the CDR3 reads CASSLGEFPLHF. The CDR3 DNA is TGTGCCAGCAGCTTAGGGGAGTTTCCCCTCCACTTT.

The genes are TRBV11-2 and TRBJ2-3, with TRBD2 matching over 10 bases. This CDR3 is 19 amino acids long. The germline V gene has CDR1 SGHAT and CDR2 FQNNGV. V gave up 5 bases and J gave up 0 bases; unmatched junction bases: 14. Here the CDR3 reads CASSPGLADRFTSTDTQYF. CDR3 DNA sequence: TGTGCCAGCAGCCCCGGACTAGCGGACAGATTTACTAGCACAGATACGCAGTATTTT. Complete variable domain (other parts from reference TRBV11-2 and TRBJ2-3): EAGVAQSPRYKIIEKRQSVAFWCNPISGHATLYWYQQILGQGPKLLIQFQNNGVVDDSQLPKDRFSAERLKGVDSTLKIQPAKLEDSAVYLCASSPGLADRFTSTDTQYFGPGTRLTVL.

The V and J genes are TRBV5-4 and TRBJ2-1, with D maybe TRBD1 (5 bases). Per germline, CDR1 SGHNT and CDR2 YYREEE (reference sequence). V lost 4 bases to trimming and J lost 4 bases, with 12 bases between them. This CDR3 comprises 14 residues. This CDR3 is CASSLEGDYNEQFF. As DNA, the CDR3 is TGTGCCAGCAGCCTGGAAGGGGATTACAATGAGCAGTTCTTC.

This clonotype was recorded once. The rearrangement links TRBV12-3 or TRBV12-4 to TRBJ2-4; TRBD2 is a possible D gene (5 bases). The DNA end lines up better with TRBJ2-7; the J call may be wrong. This CDR3 contains 13 residues. CDR3 amino acids: CASGAHGIYEQYF. CDR3 DNA: TGTGCCAGCGGCGCGCACGGGATTTACGAGCAGTACTTC.

The CDR3 DNA sequence: TGTGCCAGCAGCTTCTGGGACAGGGGAACTTCAGATACGCAGTATTTT. Its protein is CASSFWDRGTSDTQYF. This chain joins TRBV3-1 and TRBJ2-3, with TRBD1 matching over 10 bases. This CDR3 contains 16 residues. Per germline, CDR1 LGHDT and CDR2 YNNKEL (reference sequence). With V trimmed by 5 bases and J by 4 bases, 9 bases remained unmatched.

This chain uses TRBV14 with TRBJ2-1, with D perhaps assigned TRBD1 or TRBD2 (6 bases each). Looked up from germline, CDR1 is SGHDN and CDR2 is FVKESK. V was shortened by 1 base and J by 9 bases, with 16 bases between the two germline ends. The CDR3 sequence is 15 residues long. DNA of the CDR3: TGTGCCAGCAGCCAAGTGTGGGGGGCCAGGGGTGAGCAGTTCTTC. Protein: CASSQVWGARGEQFF.

Only one count was recorded for this clonotype. The V call is TRBV6-1, the J call TRBJ2-7; possibly TRBD1 for D (6 bases). Germline loops: CDR1 MNHNS, CDR2 SASEGT. There are 16 residues in the CDR3. Deletions cut 7 bases from V and 3 bases from J, with 22 bases between. The CDR3 nucleotides read TGTGCCAGCACCCGACAGGTACGCGGTTCCAGCTACGAGCAGTACTTC. Protein sequence: CASTRQVRGSSYEQYF.

The chain's CDR3 is CASSLWTGGSYNEQFF. DNA for the CDR3: TGTGCCAGCAGCCTATGGACAGGGGGTAGCTACAATGAGCAGTTCTTC. The chain combines TRBV7-9 with TRBJ2-1; 10 positions agree with TRBD1. Germline V CDR1 and CDR2: SEHNR, FQNEAQ (reference sequence). V lost 5 bases, J lost 3 bases, and 7 bases stayed unmatched. This CDR3 is 16 amino acids long. The full variable domain, with the rest looked up from reference TRBV7-9 and TRBJ2-1, is DTGVSQNPRHKITKRGQNVTFRCDPISEHNRLYWYRQTLGQGPEFLTYFQNEAQLEKSRLLSDRFSAERPKGSFSTLEIQRTEQGDSAMYLCASSLWTGGSYNEQFFGPGTRLTVL.

The chain is built from TRBV29-1 and TRBJ2-5; TRBD1 aligns across 8 bases. CDR3 length equals 13 residues. V was pared by 3 bases and J by 4 bases, with 4 bases of the junction left unmatched. CDR1 is SQVTM, CDR2 ANQGSEA, per germline. The chain's CDR3 is CSVDGQGGETQYF. CDR3 DNA: TGCAGCGTTGATGGACAGGGCGGAGAGACCCAGTACTTC.